The 9 T cell receptor beta chains reported below all come from one sample, sequenced in a study of T cells in Graves' hyperthyroidism and ophthalmopathy. Amplification of TCR beta CDR3 regions used RNA as the template. First-round RT-PCR with HTBI primers amplified the TCR CDR3 region. TCRdb analysed the multiplex PCR reads with MiXCR anew, one entry per CDR3 protein. This sample has a few hundred thousand distinct CDR3 sequences, with approximately 15% found just once. Sequencing was carried out using blood. The origin of the receptors is a woman between 18 and 30 years old with Graves' hyperthyroidism.

The chain joins TRBV4-2 to TRBJ1-5, with unresolved D. Trimming cost V 0 bases and J 5 bases, with 11 bases left between them. CDR3 length: 15 residues. From germline, CDR1 is LGHNA and CDR2 YNFKEQ. In DNA form, the CDR3 reads TGTGCCAGCAGCCAAGATCGTATAGGGTATCAGCCCCAGCATTTT. This gives the protein CASSQDRIGYQPQHF.

A remark on this clonotype: At one boundary the junction diverges from the germline segment, which might be a read error. The chain links TRBV7-2 to TRBJ2-1, with TRBD2 as a possible D gene (6 bases). CDR3 length: 14 residues. Germline V gene data show CDR1 as SGHTA and CDR2 as FQGNSA. This chain's CDR3 is CASGLRRGWDEQFF. The CDR3 nucleotides read TGTGCCAGCGGCTTAAGGAGGGGCTGGGATGAGCAGTTCTTC.

The table lists this clonotype with many counts. The chain recombines TRBV2 with TRBJ1-4; 7 bases match TRBD1. The V segment lost 6 bases and the J segment 3 bases; nucleotides outside the gene matches: 4. The germline gives CDR1 SNHLY, CDR2 FYNNEI. This CDR3 comprises 14 residues. This chain's CDR3 is CASRRGPANEKLFF. The CDR3 bases are TGTGCCAGCAGAAGGGGGCCTGCTAATGAAAAACTGTTTTTT.

Turning to this clonotype: A much larger clone lies one base from this, so it may be a read error. This sequence joins TRBV7-9 and TRBJ2-1; 8 nucleotides agree with TRBD2. The last part of the DNA fits TRBJ2-7 better; the J call may be wrong. Germline lookup yields CDR1 SEHNR and CDR2 FQNEAQ (reference sequence). CDR3 length: 16 residues. This chain's CDR3 is CASSRQSGTSLNEQYF. DNA of the CDR3: TGTGCCAGCAGCCGCCAAAGCGGGACTAGTCTGAATGAGCAGTACTTC.

The chain is built from TRBV6-2 or TRBV6-3 and TRBJ2-7; D is unclear. Deletions cut 5 bases from V and 7 bases from J, with 9 bases between. The CDR3 is 11 amino acids. Germline lookup yields CDR1 MNHEY and CDR2 SVGEGT. This chain's CDR3 is CASSHEEEQYF. The DNA of the CDR3 is TGTGCCAGCAGTCATGAAGAAGAGCAGTACTTC.

This clonotype has ten or more counts. The genes are TRBV7-3 and TRBJ2-3, with 8 bases lining up with TRBD2. Unmatched junction bases numbered 7, after V lost 2 bases and J lost 6 bases. The CDR3 consists of 15 residues. Germline CDR1 is SGHTA and CDR2 is FQGTGA. The CDR3 region has the DNA TGTGCCAGCAGCTTAGGTTCGGGAGGGCCTGATACGCAGTATTTT. It is translated as CASSLGSGGPDTQYF.

J is TRBJ2-3 and V is TRBV6-1, with 10 bases fitting TRBD2. With 4 bases clipped from V and 3 bases from J, the junction kept 10 bases outside the gene matches. The CDR3 is made up of 17 amino acids. Germline V CDR1 and CDR2: MNHNS, SASEGT. CDR3 coding DNA: TGTGCCAGCAGTGGTCCTAGCGGGAGCCTAGCAACAGATACGCAGTATTTT. Its protein is CASSGPSGSLATDTQYF.

This clonotype has only a few counts. The chain couples TRBV6-1 to TRBJ1-4, with 8 nucleotides matching TRBD1. The germline gives CDR1 MNHNS, CDR2 SASEGT. The length of the CDR3 is 15 residues. With V trimmed by 6 bases and J by 7 bases, 10 bases remained unmatched. CDR3 sequence (DNA): TGTGCCAGCAGCCGTGACCGGGACAGGCCTGAAAAACTGTTTTTT. This encodes CASSRDRDRPEKLFF.

This clonotype was counted a single time. The junction departs from germline at one end; a sequencing error may be responsible. The chain has TRBV7-9 and TRBJ2-1; 9 nucleotides align to TRBD2. Germline assignment: CDR1 SEHNR and CDR2 FQNEAQ (reference sequence). The CDR3 covers 18 residues. The CDR3 is CASSLGREAGGPYNEQFF. CDR3 bases: TGCGCCAGCAGCTTGGGCAGGGAAGCGGGAGGCCCCTACAATGAGCAGTTCTTC.